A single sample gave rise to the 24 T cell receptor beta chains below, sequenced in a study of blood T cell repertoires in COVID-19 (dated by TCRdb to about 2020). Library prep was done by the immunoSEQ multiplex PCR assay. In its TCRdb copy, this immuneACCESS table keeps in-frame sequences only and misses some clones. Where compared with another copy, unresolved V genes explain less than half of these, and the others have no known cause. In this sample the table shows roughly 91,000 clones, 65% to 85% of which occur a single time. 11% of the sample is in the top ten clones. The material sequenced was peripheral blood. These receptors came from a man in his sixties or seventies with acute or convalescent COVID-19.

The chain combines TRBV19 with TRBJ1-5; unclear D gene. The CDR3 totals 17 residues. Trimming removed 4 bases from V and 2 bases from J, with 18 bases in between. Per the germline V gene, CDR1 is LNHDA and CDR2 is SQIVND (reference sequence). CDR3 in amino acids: CASSTVRGSMGNQPQHF. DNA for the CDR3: TGTGCCAGTAGTACAGTCAGAGGATCGATGGGCAATCAGCCCCAGCATTTT.

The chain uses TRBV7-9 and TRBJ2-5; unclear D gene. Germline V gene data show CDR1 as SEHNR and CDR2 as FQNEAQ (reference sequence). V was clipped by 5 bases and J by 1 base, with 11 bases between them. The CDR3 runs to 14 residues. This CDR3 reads CASSHDWSQETQYF. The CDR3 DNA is TGTGCCAGCAGCCATGACTGGTCCCAAGAGACCCAGTACTTC.

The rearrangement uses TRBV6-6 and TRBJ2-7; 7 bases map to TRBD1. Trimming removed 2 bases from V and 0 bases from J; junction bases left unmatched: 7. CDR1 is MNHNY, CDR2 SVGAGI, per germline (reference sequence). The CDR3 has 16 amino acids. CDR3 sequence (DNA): TGTGCCAGCAGTTACCGAAACCGGGACAGCTCCTACGAGCAGTACTTC. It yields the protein CASSYRNRDSSYEQYF.

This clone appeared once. CDR3 DNA sequence: TGTGCCAGCAGTCAAACAGGAACTGGCTACGAGCAGTACTTC. Translated: CASSQTGTGYEQYF. The gene calls are TRBV28 and TRBJ2-7; D perhaps matches TRBD1 (5 bases). V was trimmed by 5 bases and J by 3 bases, leaving 14 bases between them. This CDR3 region has 14 residues. Germline loops: CDR1 MDHEN, CDR2 SYDVKM.

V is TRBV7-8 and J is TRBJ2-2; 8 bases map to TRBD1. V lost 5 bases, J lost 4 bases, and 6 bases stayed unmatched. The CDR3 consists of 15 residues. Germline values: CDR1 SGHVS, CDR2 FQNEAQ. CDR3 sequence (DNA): TGTGCCAGCAGCCCGACAGGGGTCATCACCGGGGAGCTGTTTTTT. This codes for CASSPTGVITGELFF.

CDR3 in DNA: TGTGCCAGCAGTGAAGGGGACAGGGATTGGGCCGAGCAGTACGTC. Its translation is CASSEGDRDWAEQYV. The V call is TRBV2, the J call TRBJ2-7; 9 nucleotides line up with TRBD1. This CDR3 is 15 amino acids long. Losses at the gene ends were 1 base for V and 6 bases for J; bases not matched to a gene: 7. The V gene's germline CDR1 is SNHLY and CDR2 FYNNEI.

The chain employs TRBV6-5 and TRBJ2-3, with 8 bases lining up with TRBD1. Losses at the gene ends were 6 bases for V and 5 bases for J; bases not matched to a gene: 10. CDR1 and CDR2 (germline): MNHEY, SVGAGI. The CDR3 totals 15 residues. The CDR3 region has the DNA TGTGCCAGCAGCAAAGGGCAGGGGGCCGGAGATACGCAGTATTTT. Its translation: CASSKGQGAGDTQYF.

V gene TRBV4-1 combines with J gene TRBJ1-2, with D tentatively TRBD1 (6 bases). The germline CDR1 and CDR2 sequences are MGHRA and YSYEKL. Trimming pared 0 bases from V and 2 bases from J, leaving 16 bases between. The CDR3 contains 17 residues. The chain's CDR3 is CASSQDGKGVSNYGYTF. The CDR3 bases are TGCGCCAGCAGCCAAGATGGGAAGGGGGTGTCAAACTATGGCTACACCTTC.

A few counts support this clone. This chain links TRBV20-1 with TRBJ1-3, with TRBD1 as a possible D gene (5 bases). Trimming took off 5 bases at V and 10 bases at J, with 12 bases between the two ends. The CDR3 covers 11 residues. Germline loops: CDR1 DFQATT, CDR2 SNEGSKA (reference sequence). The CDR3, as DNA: TGCAGTGCTGATAGGGGAGGGACCATATATTTT. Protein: CSADRGGTIYF.

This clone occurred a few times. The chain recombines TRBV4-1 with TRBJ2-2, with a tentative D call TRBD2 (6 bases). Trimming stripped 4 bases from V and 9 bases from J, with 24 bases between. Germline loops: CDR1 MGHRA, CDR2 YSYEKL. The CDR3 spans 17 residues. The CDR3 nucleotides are TGCGCCAGCAGCCGGGAGGCTCGGGAAACTATCCCCCGGGAGCTGTTTTTT. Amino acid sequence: CASSREARETIPRELFF.

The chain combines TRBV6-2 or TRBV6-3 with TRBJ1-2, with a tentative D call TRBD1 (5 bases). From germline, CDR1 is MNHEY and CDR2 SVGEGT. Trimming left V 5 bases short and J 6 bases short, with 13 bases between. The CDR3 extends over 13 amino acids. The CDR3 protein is CASSPTGRNGYTF. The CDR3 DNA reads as TGTGCCAGCAGTCCCACAGGTAGAAATGGCTACACCTTC.

The DNA for the CDR3 is TGCAGCGCCCAGGGGACTAGCGCCCTCCGGGCCCAGTACTTC. Translating it yields CSAQGTSALRAQYF. The gene calls are TRBV29-1 and TRBJ2-5; 10 bases line up with TRBD2. Germline-derived CDR1 and CDR2 are SQVTM and ANQGSEA. Trimming at V came to 7 bases and at J to 9 bases, leaving 14 bases not matched to a gene. CDR3 length equals 14 residues.

This CDR3 reads CASSSRPGSNTGELFF. As DNA, the CDR3 is TGTGCCAGCAGTTCCAGGCCTGGATCGAACACCGGGGAGCTGTTTTTT. The chain employs TRBV28 and TRBJ2-2; D remains unclear. V was trimmed by 4 bases and J by 0 bases, leaving 12 bases between them. The CDR3 runs 16 residues. The germline CDR1 and CDR2 sequences are MDHEN and SYDVKM.

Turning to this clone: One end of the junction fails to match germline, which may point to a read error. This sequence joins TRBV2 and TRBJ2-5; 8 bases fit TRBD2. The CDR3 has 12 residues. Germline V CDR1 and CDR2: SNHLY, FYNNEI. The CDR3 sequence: CASSDLAGSPNF. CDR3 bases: TGTGCCAGCAGCGACTTAGCGGGATCTCCAAACTTC.

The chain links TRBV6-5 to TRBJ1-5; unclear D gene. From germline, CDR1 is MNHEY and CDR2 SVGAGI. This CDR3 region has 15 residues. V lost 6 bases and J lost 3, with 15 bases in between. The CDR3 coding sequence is TGTGCCAGCAGAAAGTACGGAGGGATCAATCAGCCCCAGCATTTT. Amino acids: CASRKYGGINQPQHF.

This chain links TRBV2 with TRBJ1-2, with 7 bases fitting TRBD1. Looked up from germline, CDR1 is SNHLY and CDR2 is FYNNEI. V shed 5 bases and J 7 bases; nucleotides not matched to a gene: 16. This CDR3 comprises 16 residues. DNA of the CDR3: TGTGCCAGCAGTATTACTTTGACAGGGCCTGTTTCTGGCTACACCTTC. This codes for CASSITLTGPVSGYTF.

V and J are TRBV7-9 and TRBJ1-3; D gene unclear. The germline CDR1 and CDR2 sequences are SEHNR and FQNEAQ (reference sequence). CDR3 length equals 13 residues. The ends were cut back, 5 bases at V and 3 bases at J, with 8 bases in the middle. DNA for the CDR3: TGTGCCAGCAGCCCAAACAGTGGAAACACCATATATTTT. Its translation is CASSPNSGNTIYF.

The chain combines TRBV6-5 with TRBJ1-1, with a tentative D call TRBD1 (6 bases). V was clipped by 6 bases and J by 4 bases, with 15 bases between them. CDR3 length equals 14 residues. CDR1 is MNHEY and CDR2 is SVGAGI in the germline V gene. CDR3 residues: CASSRGGLGTEAFF. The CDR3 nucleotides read TGTGCCAGCAGCCGAGGGGGTCTTGGCACTGAAGCTTTCTTT.

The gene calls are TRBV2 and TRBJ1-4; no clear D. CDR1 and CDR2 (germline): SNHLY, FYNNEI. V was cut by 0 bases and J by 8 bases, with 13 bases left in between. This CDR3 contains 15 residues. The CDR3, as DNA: TGTGCCAGCAGTGAAGCAGCGATTCCGGGGGAAAAACTGTTTTTT. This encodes CASSEAAIPGEKLFF.

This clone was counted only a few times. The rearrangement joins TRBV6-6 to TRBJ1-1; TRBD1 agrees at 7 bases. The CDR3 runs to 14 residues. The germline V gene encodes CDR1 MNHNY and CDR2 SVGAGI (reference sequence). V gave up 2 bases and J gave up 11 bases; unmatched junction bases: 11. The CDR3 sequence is CASSYGTESPSAFF. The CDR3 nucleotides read TGTGCCAGCAGTTACGGGACAGAGAGCCCCTCCGCTTTCTTT.

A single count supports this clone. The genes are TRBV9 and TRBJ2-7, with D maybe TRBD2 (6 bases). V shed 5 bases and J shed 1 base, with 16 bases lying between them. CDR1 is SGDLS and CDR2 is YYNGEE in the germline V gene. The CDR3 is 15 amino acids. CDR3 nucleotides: TGTGCCAGCAGGGTCCGAGCGGGCTTTTCCTACGAGCAGTACTTC. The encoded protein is CASRVRAGFSYEQYF.

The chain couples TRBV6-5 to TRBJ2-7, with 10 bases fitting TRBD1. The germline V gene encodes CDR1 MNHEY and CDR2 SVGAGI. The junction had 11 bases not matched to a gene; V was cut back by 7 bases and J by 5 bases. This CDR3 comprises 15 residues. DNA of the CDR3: TGTGCCAGCATCGGCCCCCGACAGGGGGCCCACGAGCAGTACGTC. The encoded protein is CASIGPRQGAHEQYV.

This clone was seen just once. CDR3 bases: TGTGCCAGCAGCTTCCTTTACCCCAGGAACACTGAAGCTTTCTTT. It encodes CASSFLYPRNTEAFF. The genes are TRBV7-2 and TRBJ1-1; no firm D call. Germline V gene lookup returns CDR1 SGHTA and CDR2 FQGNSA. The ends were cut back, 3 bases at V and 1 base at J, with 12 bases in the middle. CDR3 length: 15 amino acids.

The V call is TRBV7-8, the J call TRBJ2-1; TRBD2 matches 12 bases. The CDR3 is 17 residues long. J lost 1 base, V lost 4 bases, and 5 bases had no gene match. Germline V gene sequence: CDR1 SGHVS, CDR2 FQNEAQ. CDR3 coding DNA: TGTGCCAGCAGCTCCCGACTAGCGGGGGATTCCTACAATGAGCAGTTCTTC. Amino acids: CASSSRLAGDSYNEQFF.